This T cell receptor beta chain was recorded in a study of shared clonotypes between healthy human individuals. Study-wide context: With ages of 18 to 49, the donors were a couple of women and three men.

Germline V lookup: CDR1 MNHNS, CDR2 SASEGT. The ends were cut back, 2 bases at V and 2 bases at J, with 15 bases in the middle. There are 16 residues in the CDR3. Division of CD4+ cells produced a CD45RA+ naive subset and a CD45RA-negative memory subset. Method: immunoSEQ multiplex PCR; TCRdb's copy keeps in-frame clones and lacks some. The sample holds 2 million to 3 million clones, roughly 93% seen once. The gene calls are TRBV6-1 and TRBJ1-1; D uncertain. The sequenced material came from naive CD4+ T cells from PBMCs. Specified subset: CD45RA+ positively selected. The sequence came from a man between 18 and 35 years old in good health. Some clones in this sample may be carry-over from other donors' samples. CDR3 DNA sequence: TGTGCCAGCAGTGAACTAGGAGGGTCATCCAACACTGAAGCTTTCTTT. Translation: CASSELGGSSNTEAFF.